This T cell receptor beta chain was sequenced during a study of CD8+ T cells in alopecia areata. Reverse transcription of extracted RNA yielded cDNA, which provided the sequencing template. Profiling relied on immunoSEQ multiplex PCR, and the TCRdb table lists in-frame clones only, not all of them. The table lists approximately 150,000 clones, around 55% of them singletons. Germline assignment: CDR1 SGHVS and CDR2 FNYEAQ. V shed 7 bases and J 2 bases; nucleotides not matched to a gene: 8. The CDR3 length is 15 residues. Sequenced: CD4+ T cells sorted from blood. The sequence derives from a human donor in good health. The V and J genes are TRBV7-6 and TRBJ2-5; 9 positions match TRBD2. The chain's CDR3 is CASTDGGGGQETQYF. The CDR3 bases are TGTGCCAGCACGGACGGCGGGGGGGGACAAGAGACCCAGTACTTC.